A selection of T cell receptor beta chains follows, all from one sample in a study of blood T cell repertoires in COVID-19. Here immunoSEQ multiplex PCR was the method, and the copy in TCRdb shows in-frame clones only, minus some. This sample carries 330,000 or so clones, around nine tenths of them seen once, and the ten largest clones take over 1%. Sequenced input: PBMCs or T cells enriched from blood (not recorded which). These receptors were collected from a woman aged 25 to 39 who had been exposed to COVID-19. CDR3s include the opening cysteine and the closing phenylalanine or tryptophan. Each record gives: CDR3 DNA, CDR3 protein, V gene, D gene, J gene, clone size. The D gene is left open where the match is weak. Clone size appears in some rows only: once, few, many, or a class for an expanded clone.

TGTGCCAGCTCACCAAGAGACAGCTTGAACACTGAAGCTTTCTTT | CASSPRDSLNTEAFF | TRBV18 | NA | TRBJ1-1 | NA
TGTGCCAGCAGCTTTAGCGGGAAGACGAACACCGGGGAGCTGTTTTTT | CASSFSGKTNTGELFF | TRBV7-6 | TRBD2 | TRBJ2-2 | once
TGTGCCAGCATAGGGACAACGCCATGGCCCCAGCATTTT | CASIGTTPWPQHF | TRBV28 | NA | TRBJ1-5 | NA
TGTGCCAGCAGCTTAGTGTCCGGCGGTACTGAAGCTTTCTTT | CASSLVSGGTEAFF | TRBV11-3 | NA | TRBJ1-1 | few
TGTGCCAGCAGTCTCGCAGGGGGGTTTCGGTCTGCCGGGACTGAAGCTTTCTTT | CASSLAGGFRSAGTEAFF | TRBV6-2/TRBV6-3 | TRBD1 | TRBJ1-1 | NA
TGTGCCAGCAGCTCCGGGGGGGGCCATCAGCCCCAGCATTTT | CASSSGGGHQPQHF | TRBV5-8 | NA | TRBJ1-5 | once
TGTGCCAGCAGTTTGGGGCTAGCGGCAGATACGCAGTATTTT | CASSLGLAADTQYF | TRBV28 | TRBD2 | TRBJ2-3 | once
TGCGCCAGCAGCTACGGACTAGCGGGAGAGGGGGACACCGGGGAGCTGTTTTTT | CASSYGLAGEGDTGELFF | TRBV5-1 | TRBD2 | TRBJ2-2 | NA
TGTGCCAGCAGTTTAAAGTGGACAGGGGAATACGAGCAGTACTTC | CASSLKWTGEYEQYF | TRBV27 | TRBD1 | TRBJ2-7 | NA
TGTGCCAGCAGCGAAGGGACTAGCGGCCCGGGCAATGAGCAGTTCTTC | CASSEGTSGPGNEQFF | TRBV9 | TRBD2 | TRBJ2-1 | NA
TGTGCCAGCAGCTTGTTAGTAGGAGTGAACCAAGAGACCCAGTACTTC | CASSLLVGVNQETQYF | TRBV5-6 | NA | TRBJ2-5 | NA
TGTGCCAGCAGTTTAGAGTCGCGCCGGGATATAGGTGAGCAGTTCTTC | CASSLESRRDIGEQFF | TRBV28 | NA | TRBJ2-1 | NA
TGTGCCAGTAGTACCCGGGACAGAAACACCGGGGAGCTGTTTTTT | CASSTRDRNTGELFF | TRBV19 | TRBD1 | TRBJ2-2 | NA
TGTGCCTGGAGTGATGGGCAGAATCAGCCCCAGCATTTT | CAWSDGQNQPQHF | TRBV30 | NA | TRBJ1-5 | NA
TGTGCCAGCAGTTTAGAGTACAATCAGCCCCAGCATTTT | CASSLEYNQPQHF | TRBV27 | NA | TRBJ1-5 | NA
TGTGCCAGCAACAGTCTAGCGGCCGGGGAGCTGTTTTTT | CASNSLAAGELFF | TRBV12-3/TRBV12-4 | TRBD2 | TRBJ2-2 | NA
TGTGCCAGCAGTGAACCCGGCTATAATTCACCCCTCCACTTT | CASSEPGYNSPLHF | TRBV6-1 | NA | TRBJ1-6 | few
TGCGCCAGCAGCCCGACAGGGCCCATTCAGTACTTC | CASSPTGPIQYF | TRBV5-1 | TRBD1 | TRBJ2-4 | once
TGTGCCAGCAGCTTAGGGGCTAGCGGATATTACAATGAGCAGTTCTTC | CASSLGASGYYNEQFF | TRBV11-2 | TRBD2 | TRBJ2-1 | NA
TGTGCCAGCAGCGGAGGGACGGGGAGGGACCCCTATGGCTACACCTTC | CASSGGTGRDPYGYTF | TRBV9 | NA | TRBJ1-2 | NA
TGTGCCAGTAGTGCCCAGGGAAGCGGCAATCAGCCCCAGCATTTT | CASSAQGSGNQPQHF | TRBV19 | NA | TRBJ1-5 | NA
TGTGCCTGGATGGAGGGGACTAACACCGGGGAGCTGTTTTTT | CAWMEGTNTGELFF | TRBV30 | NA | TRBJ2-2 | NA